One T cell receptor (beta chain) is described in this entry. Generated by immunoSEQ multiplex PCR, the TCRdb table keeps only in-frame clones and is missing some. The table shows more than 75,000 clones, with roughly 95% occurring only once. This specimen belongs to a study of technical replicates of blood from several donors. The CDR3 contains 15 residues. Germline loops: CDR1 MNHEY, CDR2 SVGAGI. Trimming cost V 5 bases and J 3 bases, with 14 bases left between them. The material sequenced was T cells isolated from PBMCs. V is TRBV6-5 and J is TRBJ1-3, with a weak D call TRBD1 (5 bases). This TCR came from a human donor in good health. The CDR3 nucleotides are TGTGCCAGCAGTCGTCCAGGGATCAGTGGAAACACCATATATTTT. Amino acids: CASSRPGISGNTIYF.